Sequencing of this TCR beta chain was carried out in a study of blood T cell repertoires in COVID-19. Turning to the study itself: T cells, B-cell-depleted T cells, or PBMCs supplied cDNA or gDNA.

Original methodology: By means of reference gene primer amplification, nucleated cell counts were estimated. Sequencing used immunoSEQ multiplex PCR; TCRdb keeps in-frame clones, though not all of them. V and J calls and clone size follow that table, whereas D and trimming were derived from the DNA. The sample has about 200,000 clones; under 95% are singletons. The sequencing input was peripheral blood. This receptor was taken from a man aged 25-45 years with acute or convalescent COVID-19.

The DNA for the CDR3 is TGTGCCAGCAGCCGGGACAGGTTTAACACCGGGGAGCTGTTTTTT. Protein: CASSRDRFNTGELFF. This sequence joins TRBV5-6 and TRBJ2-2, with 8 bases identical to TRBD1. The CDR3 spans 15 residues. Looked up from germline, CDR1 is SGHDT and CDR2 is YYEEEE. V shed 4 bases, J shed 2 bases, and the junction held 4 bases outside the gene matches. Filled out from reference TRBV5-6 and TRBJ2-2, the complete variable domain reads DAGVTQSPTHLIKTRGQQVTLRCSPKSGHDTVSWYQQALGQGPQFIFQYYEEEERQRGNFPDRFSGHQFPNYSSELNVNALLLGDSALYLCASSRDRFNTGELFFGEGSRLTVL.